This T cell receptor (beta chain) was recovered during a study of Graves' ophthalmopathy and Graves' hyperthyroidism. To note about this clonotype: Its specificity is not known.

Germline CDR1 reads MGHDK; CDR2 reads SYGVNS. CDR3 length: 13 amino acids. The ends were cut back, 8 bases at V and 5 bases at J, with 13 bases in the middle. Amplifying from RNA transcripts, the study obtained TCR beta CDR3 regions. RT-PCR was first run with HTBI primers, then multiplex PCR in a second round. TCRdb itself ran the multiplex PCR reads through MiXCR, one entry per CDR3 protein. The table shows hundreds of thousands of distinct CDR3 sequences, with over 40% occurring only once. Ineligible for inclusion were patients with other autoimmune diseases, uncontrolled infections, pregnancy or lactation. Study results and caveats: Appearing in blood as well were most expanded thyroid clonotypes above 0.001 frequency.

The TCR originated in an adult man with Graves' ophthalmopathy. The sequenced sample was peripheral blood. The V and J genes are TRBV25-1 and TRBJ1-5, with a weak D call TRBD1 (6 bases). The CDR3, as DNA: TGTGCCAGCGCCGGGACACGGGATCAGCCCCAGCATTTT. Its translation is CASAGTRDQPQHF.